Listed below are T cell receptor beta chains from one sample, sequenced in a study of blood T cell repertoires in COVID-19. Clones were sequenced by immunoSEQ multiplex PCR, and TCRdb holds only the in-frame ones, with some missing. Here the sample spans almost 200,000 clones, around 79% being singletons. Sequencing used peripheral blood. These receptors were obtained from a middle-aged woman with COVID-19, enrolled during active disease. The CDR3 runs from the conserved cysteine through the conserved F or W. The D gene is left open where the match is weak. Clone size is shown for a subset of rows, as once, few, many or a class of expanded clone.

TRBJ2-3,TRBD1,-,TRBV6-5,TGTGCCACCCAAGAGGGGGCCGTGAGAGCAGATACGCAGTATTTT,CATQEGAVRADTQYF
TRBJ2-5,-,-,TRBV5-1,TGCGCCAGCAGCTTGGCCTCACGGATGGAGGAGACCCAGTACTTC,CASSLASRMEETQYF
TRBJ2-5,-,-,TRBV10-3,TGTGCCATCAGTGAATCTCGGGACACTCAAGAGACCCAGTACTTC,CAISESRDTQETQYF
TRBJ1-2,TRBD1,-,TRBV3-1/TRBV3-2,TGTGCCAGCAGCCAAGTCACAGGGGGAGGCTACACCTTC,CASSQVTGGGYTF
TRBJ2-3,-,-,TRBV4-2,TGTGCCAGCAGGTCACAGGGCGCAGATACGCAGTATTTT,CASRSQGADTQYF
TRBJ1-5,TRBD1,-,TRBV2,TGTGCCAGCAGAAGGGACCCGACAGGGGCGAATAGCAATCAGCCCCAGCATTTT,CASRRDPTGANSNQPQHF
TRBJ2-6,-,-,TRBV18,TGTGCCAGCGCTTACAGCTCTGGGGCCAACGTCCTGACTTTC,CASAYSSGANVLTF
TRBJ2-5,-,-,TRBV14,TGTGCCAGCAGCCATGTTGGAACTCCAGGGGCAGAGACCCAGTACTTC,CASSHVGTPGAETQYF
TRBJ1-1,-,once,TRBV7-2,TGTGCCAGCAGCTTAGATTGGTCGTACAGACCCACTGAAGCTTTCTTT,CASSLDWSYRPTEAFF
TRBJ2-7,-,-,TRBV7-2,TGTGCCAGCAGCTTAGTTCATCGGGAGCAGTACTTC,CASSLVHREQYF
TRBJ2-3,TRBD1,-,TRBV10-3,TGTGCCATCAGTCCGGGACAGGGAACAGATACGCAGTATTTT,CAISPGQGTDTQYF
TRBJ1-2,-,few,TRBV4-1,TGCGCCAGCAGCCAAGAACTTAGTGGCTACACCTTC,CASSQELSGYTF
TRBJ2-7,TRBD1,-,TRBV7-2,TGTGCCAGCAGCTTAGTAGTGACAGGGGGCTACGAGCAGTACTTC,CASSLVVTGGYEQYF